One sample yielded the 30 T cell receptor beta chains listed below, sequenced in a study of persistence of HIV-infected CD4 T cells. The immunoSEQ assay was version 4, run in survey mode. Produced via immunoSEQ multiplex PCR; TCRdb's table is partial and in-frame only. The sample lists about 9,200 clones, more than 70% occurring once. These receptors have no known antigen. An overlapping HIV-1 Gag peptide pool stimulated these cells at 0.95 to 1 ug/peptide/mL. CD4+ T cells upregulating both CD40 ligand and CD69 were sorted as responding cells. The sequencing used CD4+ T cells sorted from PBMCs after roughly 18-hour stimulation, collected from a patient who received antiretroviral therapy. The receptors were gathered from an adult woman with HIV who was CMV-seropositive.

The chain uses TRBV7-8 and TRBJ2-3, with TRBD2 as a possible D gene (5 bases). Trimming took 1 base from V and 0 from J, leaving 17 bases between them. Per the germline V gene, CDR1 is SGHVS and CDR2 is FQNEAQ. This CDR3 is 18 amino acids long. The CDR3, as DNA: TGTGCCAGCAGCTTAGAGATAAAAGGGCGGACTAGCACAGATACGCAGTATTTT. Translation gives CASSLEIKGRTSTDTQYF.

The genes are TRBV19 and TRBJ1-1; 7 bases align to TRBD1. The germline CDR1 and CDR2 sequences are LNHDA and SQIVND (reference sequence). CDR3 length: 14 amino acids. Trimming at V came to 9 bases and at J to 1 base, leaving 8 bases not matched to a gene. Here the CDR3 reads CASGQAWGNTEAFF. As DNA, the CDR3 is TGTGCCAGCGGACAGGCCTGGGGGAACACTGAAGCTTTCTTT.

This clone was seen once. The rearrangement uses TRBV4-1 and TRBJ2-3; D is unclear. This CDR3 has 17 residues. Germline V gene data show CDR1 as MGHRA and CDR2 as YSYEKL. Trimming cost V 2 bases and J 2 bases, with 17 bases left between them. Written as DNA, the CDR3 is TGCGCCAGCAGCCAAATAGAGCTTCGCGGCCCCACAGATACGCAGTATTTT. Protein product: CASSQIELRGPTDTQYF.

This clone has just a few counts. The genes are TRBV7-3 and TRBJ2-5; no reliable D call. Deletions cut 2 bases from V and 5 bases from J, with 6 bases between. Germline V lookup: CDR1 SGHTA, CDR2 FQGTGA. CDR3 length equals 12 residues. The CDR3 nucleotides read TGTGCCAGCAGCTTAGGTAGCGAGACCCAGTACTTC. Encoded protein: CASSLGSETQYF. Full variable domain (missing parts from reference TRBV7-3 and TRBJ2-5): GAGVSQTPSNKVTEKGKYVELRCDPISGHTALYWYRQSLGQGPEFLIYFQGTGAADDSGLPNDRFFAVRPEGSVSTLKIQRTERGDSAVYLCASSLGSETQYFGPGTRLLVL.

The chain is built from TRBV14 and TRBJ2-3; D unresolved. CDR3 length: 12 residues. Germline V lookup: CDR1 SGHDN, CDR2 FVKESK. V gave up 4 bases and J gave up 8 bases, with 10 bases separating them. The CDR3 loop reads CASSPLGTTQYF. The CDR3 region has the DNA TGTGCCAGCAGCCCCCTGGGAACTACGCAGTATTTT.

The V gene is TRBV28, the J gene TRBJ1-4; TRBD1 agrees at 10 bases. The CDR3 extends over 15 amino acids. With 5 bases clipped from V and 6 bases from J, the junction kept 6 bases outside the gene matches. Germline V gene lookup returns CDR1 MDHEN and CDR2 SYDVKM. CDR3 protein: CASSGTGTGDEKLFF. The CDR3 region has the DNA TGTGCCAGCAGTGGAACCGGGACAGGGGATGAAAAACTGTTTTTT.

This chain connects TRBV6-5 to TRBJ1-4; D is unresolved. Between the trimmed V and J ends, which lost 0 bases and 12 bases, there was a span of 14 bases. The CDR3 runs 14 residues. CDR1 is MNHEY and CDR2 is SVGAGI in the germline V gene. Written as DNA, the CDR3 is TGTGCCAGCAGTTACTCGAATATGGTTGAGGAACTGTTTTTT. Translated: CASSYSNMVEELFF.

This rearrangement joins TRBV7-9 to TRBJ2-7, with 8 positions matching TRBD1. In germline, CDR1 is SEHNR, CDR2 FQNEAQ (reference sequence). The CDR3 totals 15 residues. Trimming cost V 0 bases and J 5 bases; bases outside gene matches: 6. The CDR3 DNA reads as TGTGCCAGCAGCTTAGCAGGCCAGGGGGCCCACGAGCAGTACTTC. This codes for CASSLAGQGAHEQYF. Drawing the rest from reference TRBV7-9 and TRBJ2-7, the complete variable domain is DTGVSQNPRHKITKRGQNVTFRCDPISEHNRLYWYRQTLGQGPEFLTYFQNEAQLEKSRLLSDRFSAERPKGSFSTLEIQRTEQGDSAMYLCASSLAGQGAHEQYFGPGTRLTVT.

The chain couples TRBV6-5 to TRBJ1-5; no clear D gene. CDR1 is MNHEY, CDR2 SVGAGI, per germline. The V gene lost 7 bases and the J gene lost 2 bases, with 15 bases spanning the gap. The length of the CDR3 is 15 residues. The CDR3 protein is CASNRQGLGNQPQHF. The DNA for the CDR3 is TGTGCCAGCAACAGACAAGGCCTTGGCAATCAGCCCCAGCATTTT.

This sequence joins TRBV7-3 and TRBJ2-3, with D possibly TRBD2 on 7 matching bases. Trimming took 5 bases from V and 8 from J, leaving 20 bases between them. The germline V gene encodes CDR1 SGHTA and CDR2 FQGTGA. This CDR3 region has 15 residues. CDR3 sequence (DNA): TGTGCCAGCAGCCCGTCGGGGGGCTTGGCGGCTACGCAGTATTTT. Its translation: CASSPSGGLAATQYF.

CDR3: CSVVRPRDTIYF. CDR3 coding DNA: TGCAGCGTTGTTAGACCTAGGGACACCATATATTTT. V usage is TRBV29-1 and J usage is TRBJ1-3, with unresolved D. CDR3 length equals 12 residues. Trimming removed 4 bases at V and 8 bases at J, with 12 bases between. Germline loops: CDR1 SQVTM, CDR2 ANQGSEA.

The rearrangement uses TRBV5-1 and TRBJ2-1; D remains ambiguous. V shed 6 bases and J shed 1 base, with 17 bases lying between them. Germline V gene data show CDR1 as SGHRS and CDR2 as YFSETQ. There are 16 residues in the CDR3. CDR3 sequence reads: CASTFGGLGSYNEQFF. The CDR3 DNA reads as TGCGCCAGCACCTTTGGTGGGTTAGGGTCCTACAATGAGCAGTTCTTC.

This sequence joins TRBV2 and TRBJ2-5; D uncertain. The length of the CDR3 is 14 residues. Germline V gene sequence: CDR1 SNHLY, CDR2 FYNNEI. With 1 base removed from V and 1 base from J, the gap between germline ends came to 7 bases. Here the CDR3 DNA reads TGTGCCAGCAGTGAAGGGGGTATCCAAGAGACCCAGTACTTC. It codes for CASSEGGIQETQYF.

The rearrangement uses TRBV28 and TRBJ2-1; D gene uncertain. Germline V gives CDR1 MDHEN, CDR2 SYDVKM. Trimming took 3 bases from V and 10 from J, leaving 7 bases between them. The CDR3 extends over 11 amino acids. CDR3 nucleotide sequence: TGTGCCAGCAGTTTTCGTGGGGAGCAGTTCTTC. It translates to CASSFRGEQFF.

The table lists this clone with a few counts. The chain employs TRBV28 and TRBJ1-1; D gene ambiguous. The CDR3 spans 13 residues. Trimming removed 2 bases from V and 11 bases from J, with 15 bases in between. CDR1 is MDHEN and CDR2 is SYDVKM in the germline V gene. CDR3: CASSLGATARAFF. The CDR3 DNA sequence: TGTGCCAGCAGTTTAGGCGCCACAGCTCGGGCTTTCTTT.

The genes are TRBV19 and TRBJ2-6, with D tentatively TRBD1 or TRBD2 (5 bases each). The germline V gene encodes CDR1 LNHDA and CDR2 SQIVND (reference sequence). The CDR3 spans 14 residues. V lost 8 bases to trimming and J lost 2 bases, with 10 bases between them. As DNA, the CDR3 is TGTGCCAGTCGCGTGGGGGCTGGGGCCAACGTCCTGACTTTC. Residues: CASRVGAGANVLTF.

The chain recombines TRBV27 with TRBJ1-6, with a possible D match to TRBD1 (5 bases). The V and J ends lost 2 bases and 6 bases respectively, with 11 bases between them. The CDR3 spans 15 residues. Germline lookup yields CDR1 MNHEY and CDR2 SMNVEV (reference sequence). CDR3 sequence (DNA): TGTGCCAGCAGTTTACTCCGGGGGGGTAATTCACCCCTCCACTTT. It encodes CASSLLRGGNSPLHF.

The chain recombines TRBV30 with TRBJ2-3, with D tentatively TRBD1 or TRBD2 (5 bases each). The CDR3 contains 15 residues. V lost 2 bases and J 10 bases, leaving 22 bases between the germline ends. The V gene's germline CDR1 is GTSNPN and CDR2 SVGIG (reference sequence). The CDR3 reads CAWSFHGPTGAAQYF. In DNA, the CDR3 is TGTGCCTGGAGTTTCCATGGACCTACCGGGGCTGCGCAGTATTTT. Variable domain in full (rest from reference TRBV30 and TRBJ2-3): SQTIHQWPATLVQPVGSPLSLECTVEGTSNPNLYWYRQAAGRGLQLLFYSVGIGQISSEVPQNLSASRPQDRQFILSSKKLLLSDSGFYLCAWSFHGPTGAAQYFGPGTRLTVL.

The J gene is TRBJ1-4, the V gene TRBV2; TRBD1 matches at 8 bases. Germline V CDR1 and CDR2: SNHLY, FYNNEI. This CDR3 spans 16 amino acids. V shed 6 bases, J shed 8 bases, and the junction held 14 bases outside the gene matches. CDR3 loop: CASSHTIQGAGEKLFF. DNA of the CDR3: TGTGCCAGCAGCCACACTATTCAGGGGGCAGGGGAAAAACTGTTTTTT. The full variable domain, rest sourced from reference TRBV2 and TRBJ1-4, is EPEVTQTPSHQVTQMGQEVILRCVPISNHLYFYWYRQILGQKVEFLVSFYNNEISEKSEIFDDQFSVERPDGSNFTLKIRSTKLEDSAMYFCASSHTIQGAGEKLFFGSGTQLSVL.

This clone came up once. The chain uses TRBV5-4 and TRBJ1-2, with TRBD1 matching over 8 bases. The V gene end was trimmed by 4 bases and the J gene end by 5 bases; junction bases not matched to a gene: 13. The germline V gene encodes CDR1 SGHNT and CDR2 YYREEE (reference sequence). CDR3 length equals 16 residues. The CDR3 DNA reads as TGTGCCAGCAGCCCTCCCGGGACAGGTTCGGGATATGGCTACACCTTC. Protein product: CASSPPGTGSGYGYTF.

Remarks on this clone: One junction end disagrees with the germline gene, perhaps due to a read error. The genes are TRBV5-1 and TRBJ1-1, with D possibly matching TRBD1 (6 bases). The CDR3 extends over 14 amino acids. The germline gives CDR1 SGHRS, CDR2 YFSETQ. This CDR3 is CARRPGGANTEAFF. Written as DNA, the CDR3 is TGCGCCCGCAGGCCGGGGGGGGCGAACACTGAAGCTTTCTTT.

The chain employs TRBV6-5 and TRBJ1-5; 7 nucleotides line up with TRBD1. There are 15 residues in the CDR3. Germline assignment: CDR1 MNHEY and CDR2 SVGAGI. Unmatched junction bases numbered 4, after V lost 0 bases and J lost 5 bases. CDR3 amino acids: CASSYSMTGHQPQHF. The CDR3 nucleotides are TGTGCCAGCAGTTACTCGATGACAGGGCATCAGCCCCAGCATTTT.

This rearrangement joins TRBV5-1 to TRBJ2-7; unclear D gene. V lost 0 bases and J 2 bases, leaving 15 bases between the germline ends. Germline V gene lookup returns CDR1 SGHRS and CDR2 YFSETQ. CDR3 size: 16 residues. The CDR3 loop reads CASSLDGPGGPYEQYF. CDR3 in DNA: TGCGCCAGCAGCTTGGACGGCCCTGGTGGTCCCTACGAGCAGTACTTC.

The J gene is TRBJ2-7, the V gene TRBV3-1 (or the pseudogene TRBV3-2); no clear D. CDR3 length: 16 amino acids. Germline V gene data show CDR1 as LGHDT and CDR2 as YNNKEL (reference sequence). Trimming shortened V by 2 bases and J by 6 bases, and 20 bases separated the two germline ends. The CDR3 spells CASSQNIGRTRSEQYF. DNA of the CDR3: TGTGCCAGCAGCCAAAATATCGGCAGGACGAGGAGCGAGCAGTACTTC.

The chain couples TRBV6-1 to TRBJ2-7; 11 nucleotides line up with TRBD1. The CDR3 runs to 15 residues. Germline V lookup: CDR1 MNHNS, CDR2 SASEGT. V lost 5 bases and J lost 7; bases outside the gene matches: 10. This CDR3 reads CASSWWPGTGGEQYF. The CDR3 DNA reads TGTGCCAGCAGTTGGTGGCCCGGGACAGGGGGGGAGCAGTACTTC.

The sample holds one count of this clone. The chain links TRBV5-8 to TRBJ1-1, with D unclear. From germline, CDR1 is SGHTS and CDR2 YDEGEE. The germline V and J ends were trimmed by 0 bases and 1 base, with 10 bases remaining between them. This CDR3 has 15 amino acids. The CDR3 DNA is TGTGCCAGCAGCTTGGAGGTCAGGCAGAACACTGAAGCTTTCTTT. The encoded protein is CASSLEVRQNTEAFF.

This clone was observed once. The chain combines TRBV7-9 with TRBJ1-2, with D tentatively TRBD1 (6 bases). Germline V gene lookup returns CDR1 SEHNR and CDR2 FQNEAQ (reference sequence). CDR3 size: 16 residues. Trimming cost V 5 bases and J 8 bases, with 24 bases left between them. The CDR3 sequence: CASSPLRDTTTHGYTF. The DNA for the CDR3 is TGTGCCAGCAGCCCGCTCCGGGACACAACAACACACGGCTACACCTTC.

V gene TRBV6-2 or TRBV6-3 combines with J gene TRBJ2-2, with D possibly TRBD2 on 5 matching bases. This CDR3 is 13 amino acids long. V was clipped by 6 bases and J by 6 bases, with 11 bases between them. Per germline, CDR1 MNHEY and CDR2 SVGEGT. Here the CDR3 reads CASSPISAGELFF. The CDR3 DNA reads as TGTGCCAGCAGCCCTATTAGCGCCGGGGAGCTGTTTTTT.

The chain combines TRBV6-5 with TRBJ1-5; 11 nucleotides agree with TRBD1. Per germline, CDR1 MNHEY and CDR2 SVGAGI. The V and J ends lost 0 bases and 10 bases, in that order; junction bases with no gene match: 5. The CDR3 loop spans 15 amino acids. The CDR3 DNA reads TGTGCCAGCAGTTACTCTAGGGGACAGGGGGACCCCCAGCATTTT. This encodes CASSYSRGQGDPQHF.

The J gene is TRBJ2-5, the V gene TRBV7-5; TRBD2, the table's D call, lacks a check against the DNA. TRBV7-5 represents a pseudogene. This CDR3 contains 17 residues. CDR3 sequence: CVRSPWGGENAQETQYF. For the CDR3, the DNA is TGTGTCAGAAGCCCCTGGGGCGGGGAAAATGCACAAGAGACCCAGTACTTC.